This T cell receptor (beta chain) stems from a study of cytomegalovirus exposure and HLA in healthy donors. General study findings and limits: Further analysis was carried out later, and it showed several of the most significant clusters appearing linked to common viral pathogens. Fewer N-insertions (relative to the 666-donor mean) were reportedly seen in an Asian-associated ancestry cluster in a later analysis.

The primer mix had 60 Vbeta and 13 Jbeta primers. Profiled with immunoSEQ multiplex PCR; TCRdb holds only in-frame clones, not every one. The table has under 200,000 clones, around nine tenths seen once. Germline CDR1 is MDHEN and CDR2 is SYDVKM. The CDR3 sequence is 14 residues long. The V gene lost 6 bases and the J gene lost 0 bases, with 11 bases spanning the gap. With regard to this clone: What it binds is unknown.

This TCR was sampled from a woman aged 25 to 39 in good health and CMV-seronegative. The rearrangement uses TRBV28 and TRBJ1-1; the D gene is possibly TRBD1 (6 bases). The sequenced material came from PBMCs. The CDR3 protein is CASRSGDMNTEAFF. The CDR3 nucleotides read TGTGCCAGCAGGTCCGGGGACATGAACACTGAAGCTTTCTTT.